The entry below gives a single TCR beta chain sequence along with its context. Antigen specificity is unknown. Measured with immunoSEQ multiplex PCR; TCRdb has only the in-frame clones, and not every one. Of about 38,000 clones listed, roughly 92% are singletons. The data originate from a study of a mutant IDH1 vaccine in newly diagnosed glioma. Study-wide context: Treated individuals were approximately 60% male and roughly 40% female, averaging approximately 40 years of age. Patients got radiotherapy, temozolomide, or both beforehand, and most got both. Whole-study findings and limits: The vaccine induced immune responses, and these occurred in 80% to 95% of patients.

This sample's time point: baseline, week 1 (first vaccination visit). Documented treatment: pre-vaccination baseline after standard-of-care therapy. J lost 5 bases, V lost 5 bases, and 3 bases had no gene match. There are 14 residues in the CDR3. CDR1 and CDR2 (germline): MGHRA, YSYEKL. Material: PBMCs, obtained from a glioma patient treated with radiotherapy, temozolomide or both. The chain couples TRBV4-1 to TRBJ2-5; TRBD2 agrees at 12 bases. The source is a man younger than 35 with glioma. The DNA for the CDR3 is TGCGCCAGCAGCTCCCTAGCGGGAGGGGAGACCCAGTACTTC. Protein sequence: CASSSLAGGETQYF.